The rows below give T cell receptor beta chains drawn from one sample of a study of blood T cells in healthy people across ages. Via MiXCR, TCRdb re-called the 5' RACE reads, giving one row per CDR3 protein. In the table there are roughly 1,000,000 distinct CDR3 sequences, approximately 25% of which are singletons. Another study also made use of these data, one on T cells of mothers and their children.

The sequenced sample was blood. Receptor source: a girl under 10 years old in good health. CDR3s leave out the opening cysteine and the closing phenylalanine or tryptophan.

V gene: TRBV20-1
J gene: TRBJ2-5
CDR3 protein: SARVGTWQETQY

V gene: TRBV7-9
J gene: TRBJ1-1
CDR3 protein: ASGTGPRTEAF

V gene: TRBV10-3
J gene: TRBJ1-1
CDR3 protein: AIKAGDPRGDTEAF

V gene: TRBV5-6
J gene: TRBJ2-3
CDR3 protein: ASSSGPTGTSGNTDTQY

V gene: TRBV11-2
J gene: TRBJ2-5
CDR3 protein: ASLDSGTQY

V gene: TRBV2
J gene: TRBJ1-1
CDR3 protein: ASSARGGDTEAF

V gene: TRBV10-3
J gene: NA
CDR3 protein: AIRTTGGRETQY

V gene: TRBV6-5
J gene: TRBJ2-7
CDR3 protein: ASSYGATYEQY

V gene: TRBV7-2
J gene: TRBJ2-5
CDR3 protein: ASSLSWGALQETQY

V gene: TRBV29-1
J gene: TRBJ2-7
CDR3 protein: SVEDYLYEQY

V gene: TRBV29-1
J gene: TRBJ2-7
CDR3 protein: SVEERDTYEQY

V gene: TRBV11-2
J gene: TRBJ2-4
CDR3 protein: ASSSGGPQGGIQY

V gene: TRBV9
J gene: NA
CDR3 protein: ASSVSGVGRNEQF

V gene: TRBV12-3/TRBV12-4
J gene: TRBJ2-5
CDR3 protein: ASRIGRAVAGAQETQY

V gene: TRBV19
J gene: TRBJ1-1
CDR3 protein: ASNGPAPSNTEAF

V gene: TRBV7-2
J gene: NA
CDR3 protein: ASSLLRLAGVEQF

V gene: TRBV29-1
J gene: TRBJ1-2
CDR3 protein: SVATGGGYT

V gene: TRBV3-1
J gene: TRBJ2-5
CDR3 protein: TSSSRWRGETQY

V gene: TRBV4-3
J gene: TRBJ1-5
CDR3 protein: ASSQGVGDQPQH

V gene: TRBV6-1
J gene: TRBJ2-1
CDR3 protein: ASSESLSQQF

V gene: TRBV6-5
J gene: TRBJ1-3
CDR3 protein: ASRMYRSGNTIY

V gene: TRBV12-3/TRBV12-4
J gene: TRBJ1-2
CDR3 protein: TSSSDLGEGADGYT

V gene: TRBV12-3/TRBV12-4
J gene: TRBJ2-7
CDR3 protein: ASSSMTGTANYEQY

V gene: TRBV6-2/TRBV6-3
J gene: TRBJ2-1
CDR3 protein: ASSSLLAAYNEQF

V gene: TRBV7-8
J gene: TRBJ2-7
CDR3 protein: ASSLAGGDRNYEQY

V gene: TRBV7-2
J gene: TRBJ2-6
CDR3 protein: ASSFRRTGANVLT

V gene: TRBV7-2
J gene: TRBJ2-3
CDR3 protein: ASGGSGTSTDTQY

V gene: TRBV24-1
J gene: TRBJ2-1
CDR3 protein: ATSEAGGMDEQF

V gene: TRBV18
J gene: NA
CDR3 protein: ASSPLTEVREQY

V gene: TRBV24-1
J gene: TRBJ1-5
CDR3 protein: ATSAGVNQPQH

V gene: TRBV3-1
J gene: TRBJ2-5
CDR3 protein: ASSQGFKRGGQETQY

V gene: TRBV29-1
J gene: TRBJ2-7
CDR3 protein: SVGGGGVLTYEQY

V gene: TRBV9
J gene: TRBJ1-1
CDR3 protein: ASSRKRNTEAF

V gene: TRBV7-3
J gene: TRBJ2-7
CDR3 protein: ASSPAGSDEQY

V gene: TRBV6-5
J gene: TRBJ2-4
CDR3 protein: ASSYKGLSQDIQY

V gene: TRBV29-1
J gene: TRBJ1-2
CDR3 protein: SVLTPNYGYT

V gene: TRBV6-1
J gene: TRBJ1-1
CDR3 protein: ASRQDREAF

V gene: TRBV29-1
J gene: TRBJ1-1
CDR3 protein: SVGAREGLGTEAF

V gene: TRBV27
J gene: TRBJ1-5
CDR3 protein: ASSLWNNMDHNQPQH

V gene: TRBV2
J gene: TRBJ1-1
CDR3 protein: ASILNRGVVTEAF

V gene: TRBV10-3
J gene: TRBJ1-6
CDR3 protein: AISEGRVNSPLH

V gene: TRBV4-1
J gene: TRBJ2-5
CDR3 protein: ASSLGLASRMEETQY

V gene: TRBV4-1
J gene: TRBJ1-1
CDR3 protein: ASSQTPNTEAF

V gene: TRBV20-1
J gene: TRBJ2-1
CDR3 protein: SAVDRGQGEQF

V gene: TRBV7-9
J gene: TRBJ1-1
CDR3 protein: ASTVGGTEAF

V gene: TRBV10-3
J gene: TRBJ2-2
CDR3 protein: AISESAGAVTGELF